These 13 T cell receptor beta chains share one sample of origin, sequenced in a study of T-cell reconstitution after alpha-beta-depleted transplantation in children (dated by TCRdb to about 2016). The protocol used for the library was PCR. Sequencing relied on an Illumina HiSeq 2500. Molecular barcoding was employed in the preparation of TCR libraries, with unique molecular identifiers being used to normalize TCRbeta repertoire quantification. In-frame beta chains were kept once TCRdb had trimmed the public reads at Q25 with fastp and called clones with MiXCR. Each CDR3 protein appears once, grouped with its most common genes and DNA. This sample has 95,000 to 150,000 distinct CDR3 sequences in its table, and 23% of those were observed once. The top ten clones comprise 8% to 11% of the sample. The label giving this sample's treatment or condition can be read as: allogeneic hematopoietic cell transplantation with graft depleted of TCRalphabeta T cells and CD19 B cells.

The material was PBMCs, mostly from graft donor cells, obtained 180 days after TCRalphabeta/CD19-depleted stem cell transplant. The origin of the receptors is a male patient between 2 and 15 years old who had a stem cell transplant for chronic granulomatous disease, so the T cells may come from the graft donor.

V gene TRBV28 combines with J gene TRBJ2-7; D gene ambiguous. Germline V lookup: CDR1 MDHEN, CDR2 SYDVKM. Trimming left V 8 bases short and J 4 bases short, with 12 bases between. The CDR3 sequence is 12 residues long. The CDR3 reads CASSWSYYEQYF. The CDR3 coding sequence is TGTGCCAGCTCTTGGTCTTATTACGAGCAGTACTTC.

The chain carries TRBV7-3 and TRBJ2-1, with D maybe TRBD2 (5 bases). Germline CDR1 reads SGHTA; CDR2 reads FQGTGA. This CDR3 spans 13 amino acids. Trimming shortened V by 5 bases and J by 8 bases, and 13 bases separated the two germline ends. CDR3 in DNA: TGTGCCAGCAGCGGATTACTAGACCATGAGCAGTTCTTC. It yields the protein CASSGLLDHEQFF.

The genes are TRBV5-1 and TRBJ1-2; weak D call: TRBD1 (6 bases). Trimming stripped 1 base from V and 5 bases from J, with 15 bases between. CDR1 is SGHRS, CDR2 YFSETQ, per germline. The CDR3 extends over 15 amino acids. CDR3 in amino acids: CASSLTGFIRYGYTF. In nucleotides, the CDR3 is TGCGCCAGCAGCTTGACAGGGTTTATTCGATATGGCTACACCTTC.

This clonotype was counted at least ten times. V gene TRBV20-1 combines with J gene TRBJ2-1, with 7 nucleotides matching TRBD2. CDR1 and CDR2 from the germline V gene are DFQATT and SNEGSKA (reference sequence). J gave up 7 bases and V 5 bases, and 8 bases lay outside the gene matches. This CDR3 contains 13 residues. CDR3 sequence: CSAPRTGGNEQFF. The CDR3 DNA sequence: TGCAGTGCTCCACGGACGGGGGGAAATGAGCAGTTCTTC.

The sample holds many counts of this clonotype. This chain uses TRBV12-3 or TRBV12-4 with TRBJ1-1, with D hard to call. V lost 6 bases and J 0 bases, leaving 14 bases between the germline ends. There are 15 residues in the CDR3. The CDR3 protein is CASSRRAGLNTEAFF. The CDR3 coding sequence is TGTGCCAGCAGCCGCCGGGCAGGTCTGAACACTGAAGCTTTCTTT.

This clonotype was detected ten times or more. The chain joins TRBV20-1 to TRBJ2-1; a possible D gene is TRBD1 (5 bases). The CDR3 is made up of 13 amino acids. CDR1 is DFQATT and CDR2 is SNEGSKA in the germline V gene (reference sequence). V dropped 3 bases and J dropped 10 bases, with 16 bases sitting between them. The DNA of the CDR3 is TGCAGTGCTAGGGTGGCTACCAGGGTGGAGCAGTTCTTC. Its protein is CSARVATRVEQFF.

This clonotype was detected many times. The chain joins TRBV5-1 to TRBJ2-3; D ambiguous. V dropped 0 bases and J dropped 6 bases, with 11 bases sitting between them. The germline gives CDR1 SGHRS, CDR2 YFSETQ. CDR3 length: 14 amino acids. The CDR3 protein is CASSLGPTKDTQYF. The CDR3 region has the DNA TGCGCCAGCAGCTTGGGACCAACGAAGGATACGCAGTATTTT.

This clonotype was counted only a few times. The chain recombines TRBV20-1 with TRBJ1-6, with D unresolved. CDR3 length equals 14 residues. The ends were cut back, 1 base at V and 1 base at J, with 5 bases in the middle. CDR1 DFQATT and CDR2 SNEGSKA come from the germline V gene (reference sequence). Written as DNA, the CDR3 is TGCAGTGCTAGAGTCGGGTCCTATAATTCACCCCTCCACTTT. Translated, it gives CSARVGSYNSPLHF.

At least ten counts were recorded for this clonotype. The chain couples TRBV20-1 to TRBJ1-2; a weak D match, TRBD1 (5 bases). The CDR3 runs to 12 residues. V gave up 3 bases and J gave up 2 bases, with 7 bases separating them. CDR1 and CDR2 (germline): DFQATT, SNEGSKA (reference sequence). CDR3 coding DNA: TGCAGTGCTAGCGGGACCAACTATGGCTACACCTTC. Its translation is CSASGTNYGYTF.

This clonotype was recorded only once. This chain joins TRBV28 and TRBJ2-5; 8 positions agree with TRBD2. Germline-derived CDR1 and CDR2 are MDHEN and SYDVKM. This CDR3 region has 15 residues. V was clipped by 5 bases and J by 5 bases; unmatched bases: 10. CDR3 bases: TGTGCCAGCAGTGGGGGGGGGACTAGTTTGGAGACCCAGTACTTC. This codes for CASSGGGTSLETQYF.

V is TRBV12-3 or TRBV12-4 and J is TRBJ2-4, with D perhaps matching TRBD2 (6 bases). The V and J ends lost 5 bases and 0 bases respectively, with 14 bases between them. This CDR3 contains 16 residues. The CDR3 reads CASSARDSIAKNIQYF. The CDR3 DNA is TGTGCCAGCAGTGCCCGGGACTCGATAGCCAAAAACATTCAGTACTTC.

There are many counts of this clonotype. The J gene is TRBJ2-1, the V gene TRBV12-3 or TRBV12-4; D is unresolved. The germline V and J ends were trimmed by 5 bases and 6 bases, with 8 bases remaining between them. The length of the CDR3 is 12 residues. Written as DNA, the CDR3 is TGTGCCAGCAGTCTTCTAGGCAATGAGCAGTTCTTC. Amino acid sequence: CASSLLGNEQFF.

In its sample, this clonotype was seen many times. In DNA, the CDR3 is TGTGCCACCAGCGGGAGCACAGCCAAAAACATTCAGTACTTC. Translation: CATSGSTAKNIQYF. The chain uses TRBV15 and TRBJ2-4, with D tentatively TRBD2 (5 bases). CDR3 length: 14 amino acids. Germline loops: CDR1 LNHNV, CDR2 YYDKDF (reference sequence). Deletions cut 5 bases from V and 0 bases from J, with 8 bases between. Supplemented by reference TRBV15 and TRBJ2-4, the full variable domain reads DAMVIQNPRYQVTQFGKPVTLSCSQTLNHNVMYWYQQKSSQAPKLLFHYYDKDFNNEADTPDNFQSRRPNTSFCFLDIRSPGLGDTAMYLCATSGSTAKNIQYFGAGTRLSVL.